Given below is one T cell receptor (beta chain) in context. The data stem from a study of Ad26.COV2.S vaccination and SARS-CoV-2 variants. The wider study: Donor had been placed in the Ad26.COV2.S arm of the COV1001 trial.

Repertoires were generated with immunoSEQ multiplex PCR, while TCRdb's copy carries only in-frame clones and drops some. The table records 300,000 to 400,000 clones, 85% of them present only once. Treatment: around 19 received Ad26.COV2.S at low or high dose, single or two shots; about 5 received placebo; per-sample allocation not given. The samples date from day 63 after the first vaccine or placebo injection. The sample came from a Boston adult aged 18-55 years. An Ad26 vector expressing Wuhan-strain SARS-CoV-2 spike served as the vaccine. V lost 1 base to trimming and J lost 8 bases, with 14 bases between them. The CDR3 spans 15 residues. Germline CDR1 is SNHLY and CDR2 is FYNNEI.

The TCR comes from a person aged 18-65 years who received the Ad26.COV2.S COVID-19 vaccine or a placebo. This chain joins TRBV2 and TRBJ1-4, with D perhaps matching TRBD1 (5 bases). The specimen comprised peripheral blood, sampled in a trial of Ad26.COV2.S vaccine versus placebo. DNA for the CDR3: TGTGCCAGCAGTGAAGGAGGCCAGGGAGGGGAAAAACTGTTTTTT. As protein: CASSEGGQGGEKLFF.